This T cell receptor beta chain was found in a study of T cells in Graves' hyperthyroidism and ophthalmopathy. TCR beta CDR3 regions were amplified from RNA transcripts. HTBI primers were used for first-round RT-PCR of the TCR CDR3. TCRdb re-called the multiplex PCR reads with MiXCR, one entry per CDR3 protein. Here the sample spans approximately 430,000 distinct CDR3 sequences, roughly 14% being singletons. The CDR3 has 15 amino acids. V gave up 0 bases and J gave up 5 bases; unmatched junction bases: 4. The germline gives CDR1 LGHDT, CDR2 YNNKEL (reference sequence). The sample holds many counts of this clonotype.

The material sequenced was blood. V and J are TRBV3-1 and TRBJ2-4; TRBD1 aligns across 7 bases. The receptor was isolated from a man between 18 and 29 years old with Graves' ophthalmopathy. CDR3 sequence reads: CASSQEAGGENIQYF. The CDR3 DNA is TGTGCCAGCAGCCAAGAGGCAGGGGGAGAAAACATTCAGTACTTC.